This record looks at one T cell receptor beta chain sequence and its context. This clonotype was observed at least ten times. Its antigen is unknown. One base away there is no much larger clone; base qualities are not given. Interpreted using the paper, the treatment or condition label stands for: allogeneic hematopoietic cell transplantation with graft depleted of TCRalphabeta T cells and CD19 B cells. The transplant recipients were children given TCRalphabeta/CD19-depleted allogeneic hematopoietic cell grafts. After removal of 1 base from V and 1 base from J, the junction retains 1 base not matched to a gene. The CDR3 numbers 14 residues from cysteine through phenylalanine. Only the CDR3 DNA is retained, 42 bases long and in frame from the first base. The germline V gene gives CDR1 as SGHRS and CDR2 as YFSETQ. These data belong to a study of T-cell reconstitution after alpha-beta-depleted transplantation in children (dated by TCRdb to 2016 to 2017). Regarding the study in general: Using TCR repertoire profiling, the study followed T-cell immune reconstitution in a quantitative way in children after TCRalphabeta/CD19-depleted allogeneic hematopoietic cell transplantation. Broad study findings and their caveats: The apparently early recovery of alphabetaT-cell counts about two months after transplant reportedly depended on only several hundred rapidly expanded clones that came from non-depleted graft cells. In some patients, high TCRbeta diversity at day 60 was attributed to recipient T cells and intrathymic progenitors that had survived conditioning. Over the following months the frequencies of hyperexpanded clones went down, and after one year T-cell counts and TCRbeta diversity were mostly credited to newly produced T cells.

Receptor amplification or capture employed PCR. TCRdb shows the sequencer as Illumina HiSeq 2500. Molecular barcoding was employed in the preparation of TCR libraries, with unique molecular identifiers being used to normalize TCRbeta repertoire quantification. TCRdb applied fastp at Q25 and MiXCR to the public reads, then kept only in-frame beta chains. Duplicate CDR3 protein sequences are folded into a single record with the most common DNA and genes. Across this sample there are over 150,000 distinct CDR3 sequences, with roughly 6.6% seen only once. 5.5% of the sample lies in the top ten. The chain is encoded by TRBV5-1 joined to TRBJ1-2; the central 7 bases match TRBD1. The sequence was collected from a boy aged 2 to 10 with acute lymphoblastic leukemia, due to receive a stem cell transplant. The sample in question was PBMCs, obtained before TCRalphabeta/CD19-depleted stem cell transplant. The nucleotide sequence reads as follows: TGCGCCAGCAGCTTGCGGGACAGTAACTATGGCTACACCTTC. This is translated as CASSLRDSNYGYTF.